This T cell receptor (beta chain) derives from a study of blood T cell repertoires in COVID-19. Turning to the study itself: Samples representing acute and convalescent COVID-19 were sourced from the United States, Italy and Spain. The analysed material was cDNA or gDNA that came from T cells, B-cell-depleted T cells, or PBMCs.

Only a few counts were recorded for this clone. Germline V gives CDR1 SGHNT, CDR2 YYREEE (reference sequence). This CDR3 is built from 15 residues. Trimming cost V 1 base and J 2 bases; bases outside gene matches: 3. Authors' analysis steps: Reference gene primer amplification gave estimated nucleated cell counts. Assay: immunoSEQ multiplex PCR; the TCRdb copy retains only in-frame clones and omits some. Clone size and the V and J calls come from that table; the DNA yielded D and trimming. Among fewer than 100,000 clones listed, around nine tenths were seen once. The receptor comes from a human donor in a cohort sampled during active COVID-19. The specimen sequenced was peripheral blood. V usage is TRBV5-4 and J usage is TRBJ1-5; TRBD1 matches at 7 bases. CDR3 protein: CASSLWQGGNQPQHF. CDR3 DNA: TGTGCCAGCAGCTTGTGGCAGGGGGGCAATCAGCCCCAGCATTTT.